A single sample gave rise to the 27 T cell receptor beta chains below, sequenced in a study of T-cell memory formation after mild COVID-19. TCRdb analysed the 5' RACE reads with MiXCR anew, one entry per CDR3 protein. Of 110,000 or so distinct CDR3 sequences in the sample, 22% were seen once. The sequenced sample was PBMCs or a T cell subset sorted from them (not recorded which). Source of these receptors: a young man who had mild COVID-19 (a few samples of this study predate the infection). Cell type and time point are not known.

This rearrangement joins TRBV15 to TRBJ2-5; TRBD2 matches at 9 bases. V gave up 6 bases and J gave up 7 bases; unmatched junction bases: 3. There are 12 residues in the CDR3. Germline V gene data show CDR1 as LNHNV and CDR2 as YYDKDF (reference sequence). The CDR3, as DNA: TGTGCCACCAGTAGCGGGGGAGGGACCCAGTACTTC. Translating gives CATSSGGGTQYF.

There are many counts of this clonotype. The rearrangement uses TRBV20-1 and TRBJ1-2; 9 positions agree with TRBD1. Germline values: CDR1 DFQATT, CDR2 SNEGSKA (reference sequence). The CDR3 contains 15 residues. V shed 6 bases, J shed 0 bases, and the junction held 8 bases outside the gene matches. CDR3 coding DNA: TGCAGTGCCCCCACAGGGGGCTCAGCTAACTATGGCTACACCTTC. This encodes CSAPTGGSANYGYTF.

In this sample, this clonotype turned up a few times. V usage is TRBV9 and J usage is TRBJ2-2, with D unclear. V lost 3 bases, J lost 6 bases, and 3 bases lay in between. Germline V gene sequence: CDR1 SGDLS, CDR2 YYNGEE. This CDR3 region has 11 residues. As DNA, the CDR3 is TGTGCCAGCAGCGATCCCGGGGAGCTGTTTTTT. Translated: CASSDPGELFF.

The chain has TRBV29-1 and TRBJ1-1; 9 bases align to TRBD1. V shed 8 bases, J shed 1 base, and the junction held 11 bases outside the gene matches. This CDR3 has 15 amino acids. Germline V gene lookup returns CDR1 SQVTM and CDR2 ANQGSEA. The CDR3 loop reads CSFHRGQEWNTEAFF. In DNA form, the CDR3 reads TGCAGCTTCCACAGGGGGCAAGAATGGAACACTGAAGCTTTCTTT. Using reference TRBV29-1 and TRBJ1-1 for the parts outside the CDR3, the full variable domain is SAVISQKPSRDICQRGTSLTIQCQVDSQVTMMFWYRQQPGQSLTLIATANQGSEATYESGFVIDKFPISRPNLTFSTLTVSNMSPEDSSIYLCSFHRGQEWNTEAFFGQGTRLTVV.

In this sample, this clonotype turned up a few times. The gene calls are TRBV20-1 and TRBJ2-3; D gene unclear. Germline values: CDR1 DFQATT, CDR2 SNEGSKA (reference sequence). The CDR3 runs to 14 residues. V was pared by 6 bases and J by 1 base, with 14 bases between. CDR3 DNA sequence: TGCAGTGCCGACTGGGAAGAACGCACAGATACGCAGTATTTT. Protein: CSADWEERTDTQYF.

This clonotype has only a few counts. The rearrangement joins TRBV5-1 to TRBJ2-7, with no clear D. The CDR3 has 18 amino acids. The germline V and J ends were trimmed by 0 bases and 2 bases, with 21 bases remaining between them. Per germline, CDR1 SGHRS and CDR2 YFSETQ. The CDR3 region is CASSLVTSGRSSTYEQYV. The CDR3 nucleotides read TGCGCCAGCAGCTTGGTTACATCCGGACGGAGCTCGACCTACGAGCAGTACGTC.

This clonotype has a handful of counts. This chain links TRBV5-6 with TRBJ2-6; either TRBD1 or TRBD2 may fit D (5 bases each). Germline V gene lookup returns CDR1 SGHDT and CDR2 YYEEEE. V dropped 0 bases and J dropped 0 bases, with 13 bases sitting between them. CDR3 length: 18 residues. The CDR3 sequence is CASSLAGRLSSGANVLTF. CDR3 in DNA: TGTGCCAGCAGCTTGGCGGGACGGCTATCCTCTGGGGCCAACGTCCTGACTTTC. The full variable domain, in which reference TRBV5-6 and TRBJ2-6 provide the parts outside the CDR3, is DAGVTQSPTHLIKTRGQQVTLRCSPKSGHDTVSWYQQALGQGPQFIFQYYEEEERQRGNFPDRFSGHQFPNYSSELNVNALLLGDSALYLCASSLAGRLSSGANVLTFGAGSRLTVL.

This chain joins TRBV29-1 and TRBJ1-1; tentative D call: TRBD1 (5 bases). The CDR3 length is 13 residues. With 5 bases removed from V and 0 bases from J, the gap between germline ends came to 10 bases. Germline values: CDR1 SQVTM, CDR2 ANQGSEA. The CDR3 DNA reads TGCAGCGTTCGCGGGGGGATGAACACTGAAGCTTTCTTT. Protein: CSVRGGMNTEAFF.

This chain joins TRBV6-2 or TRBV6-3 and TRBJ2-3, with D tentatively TRBD2 (5 bases). CDR3 size: 14 residues. Germline CDR1 is MNHEY and CDR2 is SVGEGT. V lost 3 bases, J lost 1 base, and 8 bases lay in between. This CDR3 is CASSYIGGTDTQYF. CDR3 nucleotide sequence: TGTGCCAGCAGTTATATCGGGGGCACAGATACGCAGTATTTT.

This clonotype was detected only a few times. The chain links TRBV19 to TRBJ2-1; tentatively, D is TRBD2 (6 bases). The CDR3 length is 15 residues. V was cut by 6 bases and J by 0 bases, with 12 bases left in between. CDR1 and CDR2 (germline): LNHDA, SQIVND (reference sequence). The CDR3 DNA follows: TGTGCCAGTAGAAGATTGGGGGGCTCCTACAATGAGCAGTTCTTC. Translation: CASRRLGGSYNEQFF.

This clonotype was seen a few times. The chain couples TRBV20-1 to TRBJ1-1; 10 nucleotides agree with TRBD1. CDR3 length equals 14 residues. The germline V gene encodes CDR1 DFQATT and CDR2 SNEGSKA (reference sequence). With V trimmed by 4 bases and J by 3 bases, 5 bases remained unmatched. CDR3 sequence (DNA): TGCAGTGCTAAAGCGGACAGGGGGGACACTGAAGCTTTCTTT. Its translation is CSAKADRGDTEAFF.

Notes on this clonotype: The CDR3 does not close with the conserved phenylalanine or tryptophan, likely indicating a read error. No DNA is shown, since the ends of the CDR3 on it are uncertain; the CDR3 is the one TCRdb lists. This chain joins TRBV27 and TRBJ2-7; TRBD1 is taken as the D call from the table, unchecked against the DNA. CDR1 MNHEY and CDR2 SMNVEV come from the germline V gene (reference sequence). The CDR3 spans 9 amino acids, including both terminal residues. CDR3 amino acids: CASPKDSPL.

CDR3 sequence: CASRDPYNEQFF. The DNA of the CDR3 is TGTGCCAGCCGGGACCCGTACAATGAGCAGTTCTTC. This chain connects TRBV12-3 or TRBV12-4 to TRBJ2-1, with D tentatively TRBD1 or TRBD2 (5 bases each). Trimming cost V 8 bases and J 4 bases, with 9 bases left between them. CDR3 length: 12 amino acids.

The chain has TRBV7-9 and TRBJ2-1; D gene unclear. Trimming stripped 4 bases from V and 6 bases from J, with 7 bases between. This CDR3 has 12 residues. The germline gives CDR1 SEHNR, CDR2 FQNEAQ (reference sequence). Here the CDR3 DNA reads TGTGCCAGCAGCTCGGGCGGCAATGAGCAGTTCTTC. Translated, it gives CASSSGGNEQFF.

This clonotype was observed a handful of times. The V call is TRBV27, the J call TRBJ1-6, with a weak D call TRBD1 (5 bases). Per germline, CDR1 MNHEY and CDR2 SMNVEV (reference sequence). The CDR3 is 14 amino acids. V gave up 8 bases and J gave up 4 bases, with 12 bases separating them. The CDR3 region is CASAPGLYNSPLHF. Written as DNA, the CDR3 is TGTGCCAGCGCCCCGGGACTTTATAATTCACCCCTCCACTTT.

This clonotype appeared a few times. The V and J genes are TRBV9 and TRBJ2-3; TRBD1 matches 9 bases. Per germline, CDR1 SGDLS and CDR2 YYNGEE. Trimming took 3 bases from V and 4 from J; bases not matched to a gene: 6. This CDR3 has 15 residues. The CDR3 reads CASSGDRAGADTQYF. The CDR3 DNA reads TGTGCCAGCAGCGGGGACAGGGCGGGGGCAGATACGCAGTATTTT.

This clonotype has more than one count but fewer than ten. The chain has TRBV6-5 and TRBJ1-5; D is ambiguous. The CDR3 extends over 10 amino acids. Trimming took off 8 bases at V and 7 bases at J, with 6 bases between the two ends. Germline CDR1 MNHEY, CDR2 SVGAGI. The CDR3 DNA follows: TGTGCCAGCGGCCCGCAGCCCCAGCATTTT. This encodes CASGPQPQHF.

The chain combines TRBV29-1 with TRBJ2-7; TRBD2 aligns across 11 bases. The CDR3 has 13 residues. CDR1 is SQVTM and CDR2 is ANQGSEA in the germline V gene. With V trimmed by 3 bases and J by 6 bases, 4 bases remained unmatched. CDR3 in amino acids: CSVETSGVGEQYF. DNA of the CDR3: TGCAGCGTTGAGACTAGCGGGGTTGGCGAGCAGTACTTC.

This clonotype showed up just a few times. The rearrangement uses TRBV20-1 and TRBJ2-7; D not resolved. This CDR3 has 12 amino acids. The V gene lost 3 bases and the J gene lost 3 bases, with 9 bases spanning the gap. Germline-derived CDR1 and CDR2 are DFQATT and SNEGSKA (reference sequence). The CDR3 coding sequence is TGCAGTGCTAGGAGAAGTGGCTACGAGCAGTACTTC. Protein product: CSARRSGYEQYF.

This clonotype was counted between two and nine times. The chain employs TRBV3-1 and TRBJ2-5, with 10 nucleotides matching TRBD2. Trimming at V came to 2 bases and at J to 2 bases, leaving 8 bases not matched to a gene. CDR3 length equals 17 residues. The germline CDR1 and CDR2 sequences are LGHDT and YNNKEL (reference sequence). For the CDR3, the DNA is TGTGCCAGCAGCCAAAGTCGGCTAGCGGGGGAACAAGAGACCCAGTACTTC. As protein: CASSQSRLAGEQETQYF.

The CDR3 here is CASSSRLAGGTDTQYF. The CDR3 DNA is TGTGCCAGCAGCTCCCGACTAGCGGGGGGCACAGATACGCAGTATTTT. V gene TRBV7-9 combines with J gene TRBJ2-3; 12 bases are a match to TRBD2. Germline CDR1 reads SEHNR; CDR2 reads FQNEAQ (reference sequence). J was trimmed by 1 base and V by 4 bases; bases with no gene match: 3. The CDR3 covers 16 residues. The whole variable domain, remainder taken from reference TRBV7-9 and TRBJ2-3, is DTGVSQNPRHKITKRGQNVTFRCDPISEHNRLYWYRQTLGQGPEFLTYFQNEAQLEKSRLLSDRFSAERPKGSFSTLEIQRTEQGDSAMYLCASSSRLAGGTDTQYFGPGTRLTVL.

This rearrangement joins TRBV29-1 to TRBJ2-7; D ambiguous. There are 15 residues in the CDR3. Germline CDR1 is SQVTM and CDR2 is ANQGSEA. Trimming took off 4 bases at V and 1 base at J, with 17 bases between the two ends. DNA of the CDR3: TGCAGCGTTGTGCCGGCTCTAAAGGAGTCCTACGAGCAGTACTTC. This gives the protein CSVVPALKESYEQYF.

The rearrangement uses TRBV7-9 and TRBJ2-5, with 8 bases lining up with TRBD2. Germline CDR1 reads SEHNR; CDR2 reads FQNEAQ (reference sequence). This CDR3 has 15 residues. V was pared by 5 bases and J by 0 bases, with 5 bases of the junction left unmatched. The CDR3: CASSPGGYYQETQYF. The CDR3 DNA sequence: TGTGCCAGCAGCCCGGGGGGGTACTACCAAGAGACCCAGTACTTC.

A few counts support this clonotype. The rearrangement links TRBV9 to TRBJ2-1, with 15 nucleotides matching TRBD2. The germline V gene has CDR1 SGDLS and CDR2 YYNGEE. The CDR3 contains 17 residues. Unmatched junction bases numbered 4, after V lost 4 bases and J lost 2 bases. The CDR3 sequence: CASSHRTSGGAYNEQFF. The CDR3 DNA is TGTGCCAGCAGCCATAGGACTAGCGGGGGGGCCTACAATGAGCAGTTCTTC.

This rearrangement joins TRBV7-9 to TRBJ1-5, with D unclear. The CDR3 spans 13 residues. V dropped 4 bases and J dropped 6 bases, with 10 bases sitting between them. Germline V CDR1 and CDR2: SEHNR, FQNEAQ (reference sequence). This CDR3 reads CASSSGVSQPQHF. The CDR3 DNA follows: TGTGCCAGCAGCTCCGGGGTTAGTCAGCCCCAGCATTTT.

J is TRBJ2-7 and V is TRBV21-1; the D segment call TRBD2 is taken from the table without a DNA check. TRBV21-1 is termed a pseudogene. The CDR3 consists of 13 residues. CDR3 region: CASRRAVFYEQYF. In DNA form, the CDR3 reads TGTGCCAGCAGGCGGGCAGTCTTCTACGAGCAGTACTTC.

Only a few counts were recorded for this clonotype. V gene TRBV4-3 combines with J gene TRBJ2-1; D might be TRBD2 (6 bases). Germline assignment: CDR1 LGHNA and CDR2 YSLEER. The CDR3 has 14 amino acids. Trimming shortened V by 0 bases and J by 6 bases, and 9 bases separated the two germline ends. CDR3 coding DNA: TGCGCCAGCAGCCAAGATGGGACTTTCAATGAGCAGTTCTTC. Residues: CASSQDGTFNEQFF.